The sample holds a few counts of the clone carrying this T cell receptor beta chain. The antigen remains unidentified. This sample was taken from a study of beta chain features in type 1 diabetes. Germline V gene sequence: CDR1 SGHNT, CDR2 YYREEE (reference sequence). The CDR3 runs 16 residues. Trimming stripped 4 bases from V and 5 bases from J, with 21 bases between. Expressed TCRB transcripts were sequenced because the entire RNA isolate underwent reverse transcription. Repertoires were generated with immunoSEQ multiplex PCR, while TCRdb's copy carries only in-frame clones and drops some. Among around 240,000 clones, about 9.3% were seen once, and the ten largest hold 0.03% to 0.04%. Study-wide results and caveats: Naive, central memory and regulatory TCRB repertoires appeared more similar among patients than healthy donors.

J is TRBJ1-1 and V is TRBV5-4; D remains ambiguous. The sequence derives from a woman in her late teens or twenties in good health. The source material was naive CD4+ T cells from blood. CDR3 in amino acids: CASSRQYSRGGTEAFF. The CDR3 DNA reads TGTGCCAGCAGCCGCCAATACAGTCGGGGTGGTACTGAAGCTTTCTTT.